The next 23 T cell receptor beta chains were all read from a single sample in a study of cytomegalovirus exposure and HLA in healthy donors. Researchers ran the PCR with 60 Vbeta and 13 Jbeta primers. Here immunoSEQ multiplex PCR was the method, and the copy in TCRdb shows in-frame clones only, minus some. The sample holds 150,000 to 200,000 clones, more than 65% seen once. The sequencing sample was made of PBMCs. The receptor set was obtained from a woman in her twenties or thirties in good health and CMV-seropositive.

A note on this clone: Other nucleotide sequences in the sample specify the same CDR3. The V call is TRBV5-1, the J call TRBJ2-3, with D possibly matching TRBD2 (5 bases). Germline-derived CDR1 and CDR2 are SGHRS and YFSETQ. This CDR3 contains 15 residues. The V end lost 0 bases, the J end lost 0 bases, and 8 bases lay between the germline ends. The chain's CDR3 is CASSLGGSSTDTQYF. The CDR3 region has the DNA TGCGCCAGCAGCTTGGGAGGGAGTAGCACAGATACGCAGTATTTT. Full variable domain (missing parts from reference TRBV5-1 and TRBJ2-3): KAGVTQTPRYLIKTRGQQVTLSCSPISGHRSVSWYQQTPGQGLQFLFEYFSETQRNKGNFPGRFSGRQFSNSRSEMNVSTLELGDSALYLCASSLGGSSTDTQYFGPGTRLTVL.

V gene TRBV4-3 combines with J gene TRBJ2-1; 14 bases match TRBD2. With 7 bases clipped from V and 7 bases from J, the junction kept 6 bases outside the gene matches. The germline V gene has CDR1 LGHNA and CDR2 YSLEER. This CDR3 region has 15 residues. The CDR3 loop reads CASTRTSGGLNEQFF. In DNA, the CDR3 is TGCGCCAGCACAAGGACTAGCGGGGGGTTAAATGAGCAGTTCTTC.

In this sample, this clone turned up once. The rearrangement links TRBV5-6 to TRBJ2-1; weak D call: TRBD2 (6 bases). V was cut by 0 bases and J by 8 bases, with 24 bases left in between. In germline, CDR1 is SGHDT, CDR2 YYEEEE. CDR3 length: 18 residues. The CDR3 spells CASSLEFTSRGPGDEQFF. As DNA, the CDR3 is TGTGCCAGCAGCTTGGAATTCACTTCCCGCGGACCGGGAGATGAGCAGTTCTTC.

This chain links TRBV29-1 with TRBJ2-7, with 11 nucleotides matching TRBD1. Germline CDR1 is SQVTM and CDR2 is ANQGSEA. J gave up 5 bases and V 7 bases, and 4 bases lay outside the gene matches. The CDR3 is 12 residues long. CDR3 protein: CSAGQGADEQYF. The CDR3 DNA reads TGCAGCGCCGGACAGGGGGCGGACGAGCAGTACTTC.

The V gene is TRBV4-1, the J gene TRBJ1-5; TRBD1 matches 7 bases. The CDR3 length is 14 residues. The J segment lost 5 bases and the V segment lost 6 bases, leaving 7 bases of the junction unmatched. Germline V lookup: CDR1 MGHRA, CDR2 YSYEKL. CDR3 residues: CASRETGFDQPQHF. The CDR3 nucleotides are TGCGCCAGCAGGGAGACAGGGTTCGATCAGCCCCAGCATTTT.

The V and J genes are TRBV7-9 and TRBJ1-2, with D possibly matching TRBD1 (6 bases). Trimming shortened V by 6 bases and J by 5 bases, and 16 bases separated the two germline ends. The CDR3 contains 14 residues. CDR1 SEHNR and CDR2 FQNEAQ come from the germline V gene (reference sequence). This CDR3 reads CASSPSLGQYGYTF. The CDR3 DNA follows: TGTGCCAGCAGTCCGTCCCTGGGACAATATGGCTACACCTTC.

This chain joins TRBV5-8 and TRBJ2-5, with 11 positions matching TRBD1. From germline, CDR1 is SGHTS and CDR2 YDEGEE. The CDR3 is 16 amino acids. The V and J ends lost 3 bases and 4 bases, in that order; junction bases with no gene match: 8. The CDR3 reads CASSYGTGGEGETQYF. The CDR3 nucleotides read TGTGCCAGCAGCTACGGGACAGGGGGGGAAGGAGAGACCCAGTACTTC.

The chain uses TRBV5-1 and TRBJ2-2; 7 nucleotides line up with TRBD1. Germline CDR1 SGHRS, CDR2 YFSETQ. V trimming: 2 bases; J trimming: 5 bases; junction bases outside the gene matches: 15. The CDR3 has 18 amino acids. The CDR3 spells CASSFLVFDRARTGELFF. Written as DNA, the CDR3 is TGCGCCAGCAGCTTCTTAGTTTTCGACAGGGCGAGGACCGGGGAGCTGTTTTTT.

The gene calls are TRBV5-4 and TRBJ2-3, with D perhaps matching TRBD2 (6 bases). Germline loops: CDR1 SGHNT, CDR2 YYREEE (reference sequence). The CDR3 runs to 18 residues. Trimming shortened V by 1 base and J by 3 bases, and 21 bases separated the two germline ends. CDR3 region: CASSLPVGGIDRTDTQYF. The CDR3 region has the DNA TGTGCCAGCAGCTTGCCAGTTGGCGGGATCGATAGGACAGATACGCAGTATTTT.

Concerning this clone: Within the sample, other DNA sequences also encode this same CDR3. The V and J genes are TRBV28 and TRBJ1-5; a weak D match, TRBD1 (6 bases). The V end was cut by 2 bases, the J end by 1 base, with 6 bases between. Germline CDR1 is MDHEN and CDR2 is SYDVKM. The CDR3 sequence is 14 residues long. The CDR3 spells CASSLGGSNQPQHF. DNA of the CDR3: TGTGCCAGCAGTTTAGGGGGCAGCAATCAGCCCCAGCATTTT. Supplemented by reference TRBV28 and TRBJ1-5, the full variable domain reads DVKVTQSSRYLVKRTGEKVFLECVQDMDHENMFWYRQDPGLGLRLIYFSYDVKMKEKGDIPEGYSVSREKKERFSLILESASTNQTSMYLCASSLGGSNQPQHFGDGTRLSIL.

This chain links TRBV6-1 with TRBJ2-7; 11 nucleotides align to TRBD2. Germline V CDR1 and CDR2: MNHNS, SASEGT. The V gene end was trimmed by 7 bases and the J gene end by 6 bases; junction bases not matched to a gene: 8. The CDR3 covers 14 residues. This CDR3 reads CASMQLAGVVEQYF. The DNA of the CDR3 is TGTGCCAGCATGCAACTAGCGGGAGTAGTCGAGCAGTACTTC.

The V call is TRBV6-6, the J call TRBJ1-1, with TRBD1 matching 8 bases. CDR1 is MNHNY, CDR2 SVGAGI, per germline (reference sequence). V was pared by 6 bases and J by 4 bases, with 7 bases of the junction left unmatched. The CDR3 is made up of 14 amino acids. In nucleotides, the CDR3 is TGTGCCAGCAGCGAGGACAGGGTTGGCACTGAAGCTTTCTTT. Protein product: CASSEDRVGTEAFF.

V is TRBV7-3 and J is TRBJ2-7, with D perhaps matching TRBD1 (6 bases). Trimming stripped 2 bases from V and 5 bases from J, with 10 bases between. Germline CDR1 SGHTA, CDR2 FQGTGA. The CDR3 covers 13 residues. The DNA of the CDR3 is TGTGCCAGCAGCTTAGCAGGGGACCACGAGCAGTACTTC. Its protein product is CASSLAGDHEQYF.

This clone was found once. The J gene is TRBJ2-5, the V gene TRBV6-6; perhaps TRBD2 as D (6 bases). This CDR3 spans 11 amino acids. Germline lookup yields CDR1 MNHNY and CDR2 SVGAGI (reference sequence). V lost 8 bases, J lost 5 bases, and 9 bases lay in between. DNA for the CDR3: TGTGCCAGCGCTGGGGGGGAGACCCAGTACTTC. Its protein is CASAGGETQYF.

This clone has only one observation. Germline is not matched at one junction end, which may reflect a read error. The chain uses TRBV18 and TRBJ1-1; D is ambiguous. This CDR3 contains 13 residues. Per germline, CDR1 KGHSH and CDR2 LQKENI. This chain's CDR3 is CASSPRDTSEAFF. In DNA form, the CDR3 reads TGTGCCAGCTCACCACGAGACACATCTGAGGCTTTCTTT.

CDR3 bases: TGTGCCAGCAGCCGCAAACTGGGGCAGGGGAGTGGCTACACCTTC. This codes for CASSRKLGQGSGYTF. The chain links TRBV6-5 to TRBJ1-2, with D perhaps matching TRBD1 (6 bases). Germline CDR1 reads MNHEY; CDR2 reads SVGAGI. This CDR3 region has 15 residues. With 6 bases removed from V and 7 bases from J, the gap between germline ends came to 21 bases.

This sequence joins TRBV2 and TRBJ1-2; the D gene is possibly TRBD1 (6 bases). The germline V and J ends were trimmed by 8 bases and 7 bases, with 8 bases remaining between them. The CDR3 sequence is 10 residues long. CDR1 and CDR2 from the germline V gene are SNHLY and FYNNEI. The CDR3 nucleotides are TGTGCCAGCGGGGGCCGTGGCTACACCTTC. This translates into CASGGRGYTF.

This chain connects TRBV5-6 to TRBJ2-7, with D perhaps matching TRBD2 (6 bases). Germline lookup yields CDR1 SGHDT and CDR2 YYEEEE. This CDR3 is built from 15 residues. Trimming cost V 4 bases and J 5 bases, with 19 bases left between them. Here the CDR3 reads CASSPTRRGTNEQYF. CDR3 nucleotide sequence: TGTGCCAGCAGCCCCACCCGGCGGGGAACGAACGAGCAGTACTTC.

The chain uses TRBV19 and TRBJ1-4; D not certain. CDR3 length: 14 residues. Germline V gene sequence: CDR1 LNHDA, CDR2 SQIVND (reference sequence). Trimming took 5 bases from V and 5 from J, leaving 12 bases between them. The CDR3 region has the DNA TGTGCCAGTAGTCGAGCAGGACTCAATGAAAAACTGTTTTTT. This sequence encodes CASSRAGLNEKLFF.

DNA of the CDR3: TGTGCCAGCCAGGAAGACAGGGATACTGAAGCTTTCTTT. Encoded protein: CASQEDRDTEAFF. This chain uses TRBV2 with TRBJ1-1; 7 bases match TRBD1. The V gene's germline CDR1 is SNHLY and CDR2 FYNNEI. The CDR3 is made up of 13 amino acids. V was clipped by 8 bases and J by 5 bases; unmatched bases: 8.

CDR3 nucleotides: TGCGCCAGCAGCACGGTGGGGGGACATTCACCCCTCCACTTT. This translates into CASSTVGGHSPLHF. This sequence joins TRBV4-3 and TRBJ1-6; possible D gene TRBD1, 5 bases. V gave up 5 bases and J gave up 8 bases, with 13 bases separating them. Germline lookup yields CDR1 LGHNA and CDR2 YSLEER. The CDR3 totals 14 residues.

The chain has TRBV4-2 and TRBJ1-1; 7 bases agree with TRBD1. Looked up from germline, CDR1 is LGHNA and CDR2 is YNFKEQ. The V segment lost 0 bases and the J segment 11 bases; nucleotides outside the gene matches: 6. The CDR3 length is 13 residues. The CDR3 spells CASSQEQGLGAFF. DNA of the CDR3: TGTGCCAGCAGCCAAGAACAGGGGCTCGGGGCTTTCTTT.

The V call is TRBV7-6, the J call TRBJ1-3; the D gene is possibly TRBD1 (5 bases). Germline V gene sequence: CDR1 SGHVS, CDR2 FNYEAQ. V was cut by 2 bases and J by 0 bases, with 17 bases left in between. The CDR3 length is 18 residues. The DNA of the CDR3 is TGTGCCAGCAGCTTAAATTCCGGTTTGGGGCCCTCTGGAAACACCATATATTTT. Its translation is CASSLNSGLGPSGNTIYF.